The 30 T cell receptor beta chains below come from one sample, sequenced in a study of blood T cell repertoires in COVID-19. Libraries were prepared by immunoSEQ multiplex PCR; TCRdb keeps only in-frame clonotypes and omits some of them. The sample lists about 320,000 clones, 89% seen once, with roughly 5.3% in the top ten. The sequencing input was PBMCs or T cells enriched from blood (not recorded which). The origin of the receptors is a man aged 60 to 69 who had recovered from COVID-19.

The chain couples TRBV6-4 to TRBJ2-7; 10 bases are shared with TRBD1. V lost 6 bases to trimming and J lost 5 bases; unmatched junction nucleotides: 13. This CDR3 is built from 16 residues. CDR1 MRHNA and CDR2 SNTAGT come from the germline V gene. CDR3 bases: TGTGCCAGCAGCCTACCTCCGGGACAGGGGTTTAACGAGCAGTACTTC. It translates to CASSLPPGQGFNEQYF.

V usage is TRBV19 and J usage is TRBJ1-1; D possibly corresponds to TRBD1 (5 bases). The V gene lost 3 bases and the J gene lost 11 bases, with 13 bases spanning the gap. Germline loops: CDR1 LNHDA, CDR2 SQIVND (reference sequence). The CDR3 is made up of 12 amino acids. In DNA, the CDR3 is TGTGCCAGTAGTATGGCCGGGGGTGTGGCTTTCTTT. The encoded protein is CASSMAGGVAFF.

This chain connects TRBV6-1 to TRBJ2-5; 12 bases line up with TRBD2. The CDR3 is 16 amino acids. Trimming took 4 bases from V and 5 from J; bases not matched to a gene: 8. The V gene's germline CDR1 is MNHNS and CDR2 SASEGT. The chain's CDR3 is CASSARLAGAYETQYF. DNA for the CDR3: TGTGCCAGCAGTGCCCGACTAGCGGGAGCTTACGAGACCCAGTACTTC.

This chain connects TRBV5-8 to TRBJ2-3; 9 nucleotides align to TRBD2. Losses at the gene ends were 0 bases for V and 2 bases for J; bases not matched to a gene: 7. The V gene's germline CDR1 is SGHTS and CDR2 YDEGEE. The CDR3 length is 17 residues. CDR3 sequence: CASSLVRLAANTDTQYF. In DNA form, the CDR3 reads TGTGCCAGCAGCTTGGTAAGACTAGCGGCAAACACAGATACGCAGTATTTT.

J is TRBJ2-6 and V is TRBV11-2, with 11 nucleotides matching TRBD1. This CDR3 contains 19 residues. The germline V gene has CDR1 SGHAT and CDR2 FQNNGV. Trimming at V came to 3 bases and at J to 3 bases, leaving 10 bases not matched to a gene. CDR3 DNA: TGTGCCAGCAGCTTCCCGGACAGGGGGCAAGTCTATGGGGCCAACGTCCTGACTTTC. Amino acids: CASSFPDRGQVYGANVLTF.

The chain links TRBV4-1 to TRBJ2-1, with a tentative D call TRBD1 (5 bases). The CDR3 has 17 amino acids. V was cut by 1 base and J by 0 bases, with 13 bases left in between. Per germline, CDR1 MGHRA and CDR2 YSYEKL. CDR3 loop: CASSQAWGESSYNEQFF. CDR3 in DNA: TGCGCCAGCAGCCAAGCTTGGGGCGAGAGCTCCTACAATGAGCAGTTCTTC.

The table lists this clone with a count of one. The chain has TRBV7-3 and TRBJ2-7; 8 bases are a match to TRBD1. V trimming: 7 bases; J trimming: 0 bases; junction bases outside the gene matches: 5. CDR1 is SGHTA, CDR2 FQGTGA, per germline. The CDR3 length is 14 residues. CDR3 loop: CASNRDRSSYEQYF. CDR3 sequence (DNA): TGTGCCAGCAACCGGGACAGGAGCTCCTACGAGCAGTACTTC. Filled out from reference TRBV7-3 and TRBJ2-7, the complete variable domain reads GAGVSQTPSNKVTEKGKYVELRCDPISGHTALYWYRQSLGQGPEFLIYFQGTGAADDSGLPNDRFFAVRPEGSVSTLKIQRTERGDSAVYLCASNRDRSSYEQYFGPGTRLTVT.

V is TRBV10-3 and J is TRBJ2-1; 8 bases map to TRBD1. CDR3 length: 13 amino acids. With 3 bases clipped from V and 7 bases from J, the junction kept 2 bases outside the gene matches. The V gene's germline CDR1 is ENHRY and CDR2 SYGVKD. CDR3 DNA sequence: TGTGCCATCAGTGATCAGGGGGCTAATGAGCAGTTCTTC. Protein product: CAISDQGANEQFF.

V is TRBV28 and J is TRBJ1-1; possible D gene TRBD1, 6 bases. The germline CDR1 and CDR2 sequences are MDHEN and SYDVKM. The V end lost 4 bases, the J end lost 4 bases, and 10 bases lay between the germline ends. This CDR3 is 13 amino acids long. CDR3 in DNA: TGTGCCAGCAGTTCCCCGACAGGCACTGAAGCTTTCTTT. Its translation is CASSSPTGTEAFF.

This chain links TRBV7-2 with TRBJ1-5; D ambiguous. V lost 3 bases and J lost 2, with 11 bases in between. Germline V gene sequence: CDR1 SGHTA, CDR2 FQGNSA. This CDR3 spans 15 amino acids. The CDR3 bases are TGTGCCAGCAGCTTCGTGGGTGGAGGCAATCAGCCCCAGCATTTT. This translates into CASSFVGGGNQPQHF.

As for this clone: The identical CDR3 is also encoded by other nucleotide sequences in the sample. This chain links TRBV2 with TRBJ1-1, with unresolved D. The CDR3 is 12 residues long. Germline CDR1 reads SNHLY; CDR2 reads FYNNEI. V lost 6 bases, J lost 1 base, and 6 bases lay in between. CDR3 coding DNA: TGTGCCAGCAGACCAGGGAACACTGAAGCTTTCTTT. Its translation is CASRPGNTEAFF.

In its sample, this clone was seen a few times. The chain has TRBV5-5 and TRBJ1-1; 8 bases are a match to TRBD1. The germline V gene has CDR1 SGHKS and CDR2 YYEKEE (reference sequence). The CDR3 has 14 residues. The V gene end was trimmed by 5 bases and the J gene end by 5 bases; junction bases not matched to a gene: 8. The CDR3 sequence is CASRYDRGRTEAFF. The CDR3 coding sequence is TGTGCCAGCAGATACGACAGGGGTAGGACTGAAGCTTTCTTT.

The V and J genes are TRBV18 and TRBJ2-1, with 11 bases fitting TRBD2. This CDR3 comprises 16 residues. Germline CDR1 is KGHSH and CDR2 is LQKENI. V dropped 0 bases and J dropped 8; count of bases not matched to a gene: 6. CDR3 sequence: CASSPPTSGTLHEQFF. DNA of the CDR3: TGTGCCAGCTCACCACCGACTAGCGGGACGCTCCATGAGCAGTTCTTC.

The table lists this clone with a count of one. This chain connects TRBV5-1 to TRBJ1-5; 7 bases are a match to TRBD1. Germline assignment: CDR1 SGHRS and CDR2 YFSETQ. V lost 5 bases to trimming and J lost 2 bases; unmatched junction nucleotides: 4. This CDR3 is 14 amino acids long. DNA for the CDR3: TGCGCCAGCAGTCCTACAGGGGGCAATCAGCCCCAGCATTTT. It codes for CASSPTGGNQPQHF.

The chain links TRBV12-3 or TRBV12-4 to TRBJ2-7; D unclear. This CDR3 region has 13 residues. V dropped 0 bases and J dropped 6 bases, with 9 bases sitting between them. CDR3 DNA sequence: TGTGCCAGCAGTTTAGCGCTAGGTCGCGAGCAGTACTTC. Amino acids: CASSLALGREQYF.

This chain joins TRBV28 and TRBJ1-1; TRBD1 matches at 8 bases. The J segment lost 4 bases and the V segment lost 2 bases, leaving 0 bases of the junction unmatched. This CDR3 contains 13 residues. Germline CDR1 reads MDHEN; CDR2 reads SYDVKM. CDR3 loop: CASSLTGGTEAFF. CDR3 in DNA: TGTGCCAGCAGTTTAACAGGGGGCACTGAAGCTTTCTTT.

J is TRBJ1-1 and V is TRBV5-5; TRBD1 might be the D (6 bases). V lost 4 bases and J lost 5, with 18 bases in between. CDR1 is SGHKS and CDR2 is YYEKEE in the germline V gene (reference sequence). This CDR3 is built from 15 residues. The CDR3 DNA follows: TGTGCCAGCAGCGGGTGGGCCAGGGGAAATACTGAAGCTTTCTTT. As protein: CASSGWARGNTEAFF.

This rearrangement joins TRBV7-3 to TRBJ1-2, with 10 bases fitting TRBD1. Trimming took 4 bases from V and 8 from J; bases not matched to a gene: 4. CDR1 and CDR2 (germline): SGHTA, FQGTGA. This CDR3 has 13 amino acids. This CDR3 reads CASSSGTGDGYTF. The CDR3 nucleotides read TGTGCCAGCAGCTCCGGGACAGGGGACGGCTACACCTTC.

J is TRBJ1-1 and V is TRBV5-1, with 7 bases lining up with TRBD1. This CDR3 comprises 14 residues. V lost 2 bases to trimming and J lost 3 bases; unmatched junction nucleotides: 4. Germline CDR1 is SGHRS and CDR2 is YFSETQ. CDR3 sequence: CASSFRQGDTEAFF. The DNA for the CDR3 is TGCGCCAGCAGCTTTCGACAGGGAGACACTGAAGCTTTCTTT. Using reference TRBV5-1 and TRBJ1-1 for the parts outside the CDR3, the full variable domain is KAGVTQTPRYLIKTRGQQVTLSCSPISGHRSVSWYQQTPGQGLQFLFEYFSETQRNKGNFPGRFSGRQFSNSRSEMNVSTLELGDSALYLCASSFRQGDTEAFFGQGTRLTVV.

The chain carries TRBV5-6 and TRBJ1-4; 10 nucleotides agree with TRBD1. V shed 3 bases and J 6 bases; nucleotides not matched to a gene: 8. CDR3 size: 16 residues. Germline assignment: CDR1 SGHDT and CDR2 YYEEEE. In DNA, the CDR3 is TGTGCCAGCAGCTCGGGACAGGGGTTTATCGATGAAAAACTGTTTTTT. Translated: CASSSGQGFIDEKLFF. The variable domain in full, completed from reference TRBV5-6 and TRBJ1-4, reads DAGVTQSPTHLIKTRGQQVTLRCSPKSGHDTVSWYQQALGQGPQFIFQYYEEEERQRGNFPDRFSGHQFPNYSSELNVNALLLGDSALYLCASSSGQGFIDEKLFFGSGTQLSVL.

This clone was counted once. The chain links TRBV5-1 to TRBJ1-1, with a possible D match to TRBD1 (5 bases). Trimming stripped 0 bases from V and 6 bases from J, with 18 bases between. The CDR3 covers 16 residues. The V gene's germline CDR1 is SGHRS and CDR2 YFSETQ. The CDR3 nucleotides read TGCGCCAGCAGCTTGGAACGCGGGGCCCTTCTACCTGAAGCTTTCTTT. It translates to CASSLERGALLPEAFF.

The DNA of the CDR3 is TGTGCCAGCAGCTTCCGACAGGGGGTCAATCAGCCCCAGCATTTT. Its translation: CASSFRQGVNQPQHF. The rearrangement links TRBV7-2 to TRBJ1-5; the match to TRBD1 covers 9 bases. Germline CDR1 is SGHTA and CDR2 is FQGNSA. V lost 3 bases and J lost 3; bases outside the gene matches: 3. This CDR3 region has 15 residues. The full variable domain, rest sourced from reference TRBV7-2 and TRBJ1-5, is GAGVSQSPSNKVTEKGKDVELRCDPISGHTALYWYRQSLGQGLEFLIYFQGNSAPDKSGLPSDRFSAERTGGSVSTLTIQRTQQEDSAVYLCASSFRQGVNQPQHFGDGTRLSIL.

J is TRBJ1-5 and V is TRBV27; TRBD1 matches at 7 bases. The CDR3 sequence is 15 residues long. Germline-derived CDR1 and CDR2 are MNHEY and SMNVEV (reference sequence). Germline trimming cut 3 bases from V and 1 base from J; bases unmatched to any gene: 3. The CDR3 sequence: CASSFRQGSNQPQHF. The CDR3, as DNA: TGTGCCAGCAGTTTCCGACAGGGAAGCAATCAGCCCCAGCATTTT.

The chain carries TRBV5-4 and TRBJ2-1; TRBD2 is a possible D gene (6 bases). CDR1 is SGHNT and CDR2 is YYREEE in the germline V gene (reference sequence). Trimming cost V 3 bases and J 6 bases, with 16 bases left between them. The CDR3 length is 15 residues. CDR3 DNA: TGTGCCAGCAGCTGGGGAACGGGAGCGTCCAATGAGCAGTTCTTC. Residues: CASSWGTGASNEQFF.

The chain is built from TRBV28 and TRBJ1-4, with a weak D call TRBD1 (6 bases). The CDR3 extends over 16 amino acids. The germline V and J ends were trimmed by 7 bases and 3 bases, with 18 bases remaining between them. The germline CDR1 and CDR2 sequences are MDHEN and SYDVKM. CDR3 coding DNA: TGTGCCAGCAATACTGGGGGGGCAAGACCTAATGAAAAACTGTTTTTT. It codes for CASNTGGARPNEKLFF.

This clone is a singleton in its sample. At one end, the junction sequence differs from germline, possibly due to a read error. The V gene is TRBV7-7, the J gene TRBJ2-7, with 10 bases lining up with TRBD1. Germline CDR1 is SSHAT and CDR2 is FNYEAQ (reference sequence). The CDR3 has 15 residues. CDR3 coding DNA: TGTGCTAGCAGCTCCACGGGACAGGGGACTTACGAGCAGTACTTC. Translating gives CASSSTGQGTYEQYF.

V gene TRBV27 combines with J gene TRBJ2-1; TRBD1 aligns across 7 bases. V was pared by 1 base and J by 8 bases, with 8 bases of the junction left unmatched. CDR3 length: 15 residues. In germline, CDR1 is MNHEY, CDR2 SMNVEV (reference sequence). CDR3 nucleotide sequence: TGTGCCAGCAGTTTATTTTCGACAGGGCTCGATGAGCAGTTCTTC. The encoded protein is CASSLFSTGLDEQFF.

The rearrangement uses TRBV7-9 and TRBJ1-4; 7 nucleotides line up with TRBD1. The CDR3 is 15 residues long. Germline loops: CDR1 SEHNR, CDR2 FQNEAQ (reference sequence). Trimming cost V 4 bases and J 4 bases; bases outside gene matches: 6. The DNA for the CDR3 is TGTGCCAGCAGCTCACAGGGGCGGATTAATGAAAAACTGTTTTTT. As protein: CASSSQGRINEKLFF.

This chain's CDR3 is CASSRKAGTSIHEQYF. The CDR3 DNA follows: TGTGCCAGCAGCCGAAAGGCCGGGACTAGCATCCACGAGCAGTACTTC. The V call is TRBV27, the J call TRBJ2-7, with 9 positions matching TRBD2. Unmatched junction bases numbered 14, after V lost 6 bases and J lost 5 bases. The CDR3 totals 16 residues. Germline lookup yields CDR1 MNHEY and CDR2 SMNVEV (reference sequence).

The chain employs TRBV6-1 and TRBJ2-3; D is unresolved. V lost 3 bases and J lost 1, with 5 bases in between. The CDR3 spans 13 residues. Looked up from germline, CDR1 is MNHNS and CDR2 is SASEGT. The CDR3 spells CASSELGTDTQYF. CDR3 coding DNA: TGTGCCAGCAGTGAGTTAGGCACAGATACGCAGTATTTT.